The sequence of this TCR beta chain was determined in a study of cytomegalovirus exposure and HLA in healthy donors. Points from the study as a whole: Rarity characterized most TCR sequences, yet some public TCRs appeared in many donors. Across donors, presence/absence analyses took sequencing depth to be roughly uniform.

PCR employed 60 Vbeta and 13 Jbeta primers. Method: immunoSEQ multiplex PCR; TCRdb's copy keeps in-frame clones and lacks some. The sample records roughly 120,000 clones, 80% to 90% being singletons. Concerning this clone itself: The antigen remains undetermined.

The germline V gene has CDR1 MNHEY and CDR2 SVGAGI. The length of the CDR3 is 15 residues. V dropped 6 bases and J dropped 3; count of bases not matched to a gene: 10. This sequence originates from a male donor in good health and CMV-seropositive. J is TRBJ2-7 and V is TRBV6-5, with 8 bases that match TRBD1. Sequencing used PBMCs. CDR3 region: CASSGTGTGNYEQYF. CDR3 DNA sequence: TGTGCCAGCAGCGGCACCGGGACAGGCAACTACGAGCAGTACTTC.